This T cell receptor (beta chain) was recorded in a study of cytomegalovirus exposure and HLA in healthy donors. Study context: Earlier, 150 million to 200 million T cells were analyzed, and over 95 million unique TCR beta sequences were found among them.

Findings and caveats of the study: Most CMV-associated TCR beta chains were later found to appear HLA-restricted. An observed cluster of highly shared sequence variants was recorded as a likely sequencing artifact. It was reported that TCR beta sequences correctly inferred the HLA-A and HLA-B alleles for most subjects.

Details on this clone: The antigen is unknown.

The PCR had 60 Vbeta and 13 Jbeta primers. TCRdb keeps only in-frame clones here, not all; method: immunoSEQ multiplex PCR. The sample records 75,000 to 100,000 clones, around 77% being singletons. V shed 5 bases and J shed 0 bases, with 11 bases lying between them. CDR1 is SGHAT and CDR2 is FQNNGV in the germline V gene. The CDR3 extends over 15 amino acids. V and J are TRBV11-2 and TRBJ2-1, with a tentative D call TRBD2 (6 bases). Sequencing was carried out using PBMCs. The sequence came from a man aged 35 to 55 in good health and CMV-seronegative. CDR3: CASSPTGVSYNEQFF. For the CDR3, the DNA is TGTGCCAGCAGCCCAACGGGAGTCTCCTACAATGAGCAGTTCTTC.